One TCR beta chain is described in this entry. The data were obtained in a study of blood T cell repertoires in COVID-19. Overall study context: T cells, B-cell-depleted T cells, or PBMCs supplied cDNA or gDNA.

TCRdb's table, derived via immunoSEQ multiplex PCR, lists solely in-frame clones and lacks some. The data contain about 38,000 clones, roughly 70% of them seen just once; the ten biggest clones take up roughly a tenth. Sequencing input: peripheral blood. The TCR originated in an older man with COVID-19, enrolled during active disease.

In DNA, the CDR3 is TGTGCCAGCAGCTTAACCGGGACAGCCGGGGGGGACACTGAAGCTTTCTTT. Its translation: CASSLTGTAGGDTEAFF. This chain links TRBV12-1 with TRBJ1-1. TRBV12-1 constitutes a pseudogene. The CDR3 spans 17 residues.